This T cell receptor (beta chain) was identified during a study of blood T cell repertoires in COVID-19. Across the whole study: The United States, Italy and Spain provided the acute and convalescent COVID-19 samples.

In the study's own analysis: Estimation of nucleated cell counts was performed using reference gene primer amplification. Generated by immunoSEQ multiplex PCR, the TCRdb table keeps only in-frame clones and is missing some. That table supplies the V and J calls and clone size; D and trimming were determined from the DNA. The data contain about 350,000 clones, about 90% of them singletons. Patients of the Seattle cohort, enrolled during active infection, were followed longitudinally. V was cut by 0 bases and J by 3 bases, with 13 bases left in between. This CDR3 is built from 15 residues. CDR1 is SGHRS, CDR2 YFSETQ, per germline.

The chain has TRBV5-1 and TRBJ2-7; a weak D match, TRBD2 (6 bases). What was sequenced was peripheral blood. This receptor was identified in a woman between 45 and 60 years old with COVID-19, enrolled during active disease. CDR3 DNA sequence: TGCGCCAGCAGCTTGGCGGCGGGAAGGGGCTACGAGCAGTACTTC. Protein product: CASSLAAGRGYEQYF.